Ten or more counts support the clone carrying this T cell receptor (beta chain). Antigen unknown. The data belong to a study of T-cell memory formation after mild COVID-19. The overall study: The two donors had largely donor-specific TCR clusters.

TCRdb used MiXCR to reprocess the 5' RACE reads, holding one entry per CDR3 protein. The sample includes fewer than 50,000 distinct CDR3 sequences, nearly 9.5% of them seen just once. Points from the study as a whole: Pre-infection memory showed some responding clones, and this suggested that cross-reactive memory joined. Day 37-peaking second-wave clones had unconfirmed SARS-CoV-2 specificity.

The CDR3 contains 16 residues. Trimming removed 5 bases from V and 7 bases from J; junction bases left unmatched: 7. The sample comprised PBMCs or a T cell subset sorted from them (not recorded which). V is TRBV12-3 or TRBV12-4 and J is TRBJ2-1, with TRBD2 matching over 14 bases. The TCR sequence derives from an adult woman who had mild COVID-19 (a few samples of this study predate the infection). Cell type and time point are not known. CDR3 protein: CASSRGTSGSKNEQFF. DNA for the CDR3: TGTGCCAGCAGTCGTGGGACTAGCGGGAGTAAGAATGAGCAGTTCTTC.